This T cell receptor beta chain comes out of a study of blood T cell repertoires in COVID-19 (dated by TCRdb to the early 2020s). Some background on the complete study: Collaborator samples came from the United States, Italy and Spain and covered acute and convalescent phases of COVID-19. The samples were drawn from two sources: the first 160 participants of the ongoing ImmuneRACE study, and over 950 subjects contributed by 6 global collaborators. Sample metadata almost always included a de-identified subject ID, COVID-19 status, age in years and sex. The repertoires were made available in a free public database intended to serve as a resource for research on the immune response to SARS-CoV-2. Subjects who had been exposed to COVID-19, were actively infected with it, or had recovered from it provided the deeply sampled blood TCRbeta repertoires that made up the dataset. Where available, HLA class I and class II types were obtained from metadata supplied by the sample provider rather than from assay-based typing. The prospective study material was composed of cDNA or gDNA derived from T cells, B-cell-depleted T cells, or PBMCs. Points the paper makes about the study in general: How much clinical and demographic metadata was included differed by source and by participant, and the metadata was provided uncurated.

TCRbeta CDR3 regions were amplified from genomic DNA by means of the immunoSEQ Assay, a bias-controlled multiplex PCR. Per the source publication's procedure: The number of nucleated cells in each sample was estimated by amplification of reference gene primers within the assay. To quantify the absolute abundance of each unique TCRbeta CDR3 rearrangement, sequence reads were collapsed and filtered. For each sample, productive Simpson clonality was calculated by taking the square root of Simpson's diversity index across productive rearrangements. Here the immuneACCESS table is served through TCRdb, limited to in-frame sequences with V and J called. Missing clones are a known gap in these copies; in checked studies unresolved V genes cover under half, and the rest lacks a known reason. Clone size and V and J calls were adopted from that table, with D and trimming inferred from the DNA. For this sample there are approximately 260,000 clones; approximately 79% appear just once. Approximately 4% of the sample belongs to the ten largest clones.

CDR1 SGHVS and CDR2 FQNEAQ are derived from the germline V gene. Between the V and J ends, shortened by 5 bases and 8 bases respectively, the junction contains 10 bases. Inclusive of the bounding cysteine and phenylalanine, the CDR3 is 12 residues long. The sequence is cut down to CDR3 DNA, 36 bases in frame from base 1. Concerning this clone: Its antigen is not yet known. Per-base quality was not reported, and no clone a single base away is much larger than it.

Enrolling through a virtual design, the prospective study's participants ranged in age from about 18 to 100 years and lived across more than 20 United States geographic areas. Cohort assignment in the prospective study relied on participant-reported clinical history from a screening survey and a study questionnaire. In the prospective study, whole blood, serum and a nasopharyngeal or oropharyngeal swab were collected from each participant by mobile phlebotomists. Over a roughly 2-month period, participants in the prospective study had the option of providing additional blood draws and questionnaires. Prospective study blood samples were shipped either frozen or at room temperature before DNA extraction.

Recombination connected TRBV7-8 to TRBJ2-1; TRBD2 is a weak D gene call, 6 bases matching. Material: PBMCs or T cells enriched from blood (not recorded which). The receptor was isolated from a man aged 25 to 40 with acute COVID-19. The nucleotide sequence is TGTGCCAGCAGCACTAGCCCCCATGAGCAGTTCTTC. The resulting protein is CASSTSPHEQFF.